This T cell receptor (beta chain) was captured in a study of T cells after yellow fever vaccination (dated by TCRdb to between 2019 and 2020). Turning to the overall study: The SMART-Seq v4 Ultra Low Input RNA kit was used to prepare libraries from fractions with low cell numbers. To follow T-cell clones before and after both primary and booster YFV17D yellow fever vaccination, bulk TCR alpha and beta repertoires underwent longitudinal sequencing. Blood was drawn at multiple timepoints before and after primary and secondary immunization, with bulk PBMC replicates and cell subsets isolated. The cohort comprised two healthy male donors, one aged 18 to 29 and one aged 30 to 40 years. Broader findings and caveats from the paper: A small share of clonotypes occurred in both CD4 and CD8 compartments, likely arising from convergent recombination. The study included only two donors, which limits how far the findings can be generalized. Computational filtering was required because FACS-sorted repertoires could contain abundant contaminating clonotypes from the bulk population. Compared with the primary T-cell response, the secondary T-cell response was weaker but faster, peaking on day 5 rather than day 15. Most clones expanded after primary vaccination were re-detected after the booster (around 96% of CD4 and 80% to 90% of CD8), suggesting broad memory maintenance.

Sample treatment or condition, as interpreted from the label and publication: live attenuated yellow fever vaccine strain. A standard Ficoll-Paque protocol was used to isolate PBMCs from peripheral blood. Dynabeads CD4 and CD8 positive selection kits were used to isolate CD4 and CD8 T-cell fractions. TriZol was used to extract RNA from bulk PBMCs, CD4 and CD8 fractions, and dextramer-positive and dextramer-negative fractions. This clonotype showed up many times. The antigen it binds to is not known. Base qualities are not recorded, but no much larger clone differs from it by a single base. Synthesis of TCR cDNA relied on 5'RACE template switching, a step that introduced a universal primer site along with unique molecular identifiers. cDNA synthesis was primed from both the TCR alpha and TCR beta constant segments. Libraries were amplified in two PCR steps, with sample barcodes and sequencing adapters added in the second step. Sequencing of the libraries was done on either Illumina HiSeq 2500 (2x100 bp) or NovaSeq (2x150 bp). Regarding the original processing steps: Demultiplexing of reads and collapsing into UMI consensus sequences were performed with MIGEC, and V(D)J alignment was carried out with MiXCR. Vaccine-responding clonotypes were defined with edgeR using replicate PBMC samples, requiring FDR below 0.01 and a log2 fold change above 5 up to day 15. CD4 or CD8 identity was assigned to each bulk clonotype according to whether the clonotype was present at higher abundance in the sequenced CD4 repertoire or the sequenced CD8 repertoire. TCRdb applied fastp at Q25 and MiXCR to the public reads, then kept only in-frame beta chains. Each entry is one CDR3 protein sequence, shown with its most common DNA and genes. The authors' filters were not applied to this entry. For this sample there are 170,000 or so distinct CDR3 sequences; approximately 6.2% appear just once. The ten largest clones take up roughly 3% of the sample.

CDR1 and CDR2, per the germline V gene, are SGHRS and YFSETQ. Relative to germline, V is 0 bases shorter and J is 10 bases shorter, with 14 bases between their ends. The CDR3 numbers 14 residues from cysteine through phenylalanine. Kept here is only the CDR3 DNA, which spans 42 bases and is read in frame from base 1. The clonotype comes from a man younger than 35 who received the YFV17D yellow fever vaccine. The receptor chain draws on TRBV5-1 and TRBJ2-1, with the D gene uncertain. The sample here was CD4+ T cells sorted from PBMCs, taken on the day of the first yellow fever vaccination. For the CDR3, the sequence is CASSLGAQLGEQFF. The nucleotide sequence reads TGCGCCAGCAGCTTGGGAGCCCAGCTAGGGGAGCAGTTCTTC.